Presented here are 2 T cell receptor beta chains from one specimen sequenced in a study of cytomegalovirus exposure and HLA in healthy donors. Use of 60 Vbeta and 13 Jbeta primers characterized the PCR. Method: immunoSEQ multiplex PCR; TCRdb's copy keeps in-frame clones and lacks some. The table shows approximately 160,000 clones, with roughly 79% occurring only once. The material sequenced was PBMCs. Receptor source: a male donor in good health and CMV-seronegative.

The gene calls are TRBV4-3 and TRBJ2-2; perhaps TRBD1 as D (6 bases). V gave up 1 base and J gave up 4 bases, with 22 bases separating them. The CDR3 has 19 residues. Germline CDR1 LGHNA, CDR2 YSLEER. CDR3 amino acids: CASSQVVKRAGAATGELFF. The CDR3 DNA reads TGCGCCAGCAGCCAAGTTGTAAAAAGGGCAGGGGCGGCCACCGGGGAGCTGTTTTTT.

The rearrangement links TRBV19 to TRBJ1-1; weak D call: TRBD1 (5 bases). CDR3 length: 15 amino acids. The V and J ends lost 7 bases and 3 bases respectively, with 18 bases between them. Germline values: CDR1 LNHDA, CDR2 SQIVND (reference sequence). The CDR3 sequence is CASTLSPRQYTEAFF. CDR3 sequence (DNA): TGTGCCAGTACCTTATCCCCCCGACAGTACACTGAAGCTTTCTTT. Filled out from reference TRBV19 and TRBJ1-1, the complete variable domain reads DGGITQSPKYLFRKEGQNVTLSCEQNLNHDAMYWYRQDPGQGLRLIYYSQIVNDFQKGDIAEGYSVSREKKESFPLTVTSAQKNPTAFYLCASTLSPRQYTEAFFGQGTRLTVV.